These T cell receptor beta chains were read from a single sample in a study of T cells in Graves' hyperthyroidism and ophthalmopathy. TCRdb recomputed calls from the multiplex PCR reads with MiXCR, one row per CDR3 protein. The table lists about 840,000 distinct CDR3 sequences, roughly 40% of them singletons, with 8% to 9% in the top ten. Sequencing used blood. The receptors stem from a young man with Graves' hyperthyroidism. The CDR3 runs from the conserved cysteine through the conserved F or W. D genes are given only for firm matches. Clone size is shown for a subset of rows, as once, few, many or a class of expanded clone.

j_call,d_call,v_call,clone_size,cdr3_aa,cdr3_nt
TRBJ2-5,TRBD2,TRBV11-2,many,CASSLEPSGRGTQYF,TGTGCCAGCAGCTTAGAACCTAGCGGGAGGGGGACCCAGTACTTC
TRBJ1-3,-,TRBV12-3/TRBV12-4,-,CASSPSGLTGNTIYF,TGTGCCAGCAGTCCATCGGGACTCACTGGAAACACCATATATTTT
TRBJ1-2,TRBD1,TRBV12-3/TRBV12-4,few,CASSPPQGATSYGYTF,TGTGCCAGCAGTCCTCCCCAGGGGGCGACTAGCTATGGCTACACCTTC
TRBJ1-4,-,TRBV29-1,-,CSVGGPEGEKLFF,TGCAGCGTTGGGGGACCTGAGGGTGAAAAACTGTTTTTT
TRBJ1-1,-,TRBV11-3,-,CASSLGSRANTEAFF,TGTGCCAGCAGCTTAGGTTCCAGGGCTAACACTGAAGCTTTCTTT
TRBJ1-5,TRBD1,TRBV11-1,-,CASSLAGRTGDGQPQHF,TGTGCCAGCAGCCTAGCGGGCCGGACAGGGGATGGTCAGCCCCAGCATTTT
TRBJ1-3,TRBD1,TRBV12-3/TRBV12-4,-,CASRPRTGNRNTIYF,TGTGCCAGCAGACCCAGGACAGGGAATAGAAACACCATATATTTT
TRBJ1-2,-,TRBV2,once,CASSEENTGGYTF,TGTGCCAGCAGTGAAGAAAACACAGGGGGCTACACCTTC
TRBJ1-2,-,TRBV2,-,CASSVRAADYGYTF,TGTGCCAGCAGTGTACGGGCTGCGGACTATGGCTACACCTTC
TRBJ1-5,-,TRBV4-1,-,CASSHTLVSNQPQHF,TGCGCCAGCAGCCATACTTTGGTAAGCAATCAGCCCCAGCATTTT
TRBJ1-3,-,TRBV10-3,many,CAISDGQTSGNTIYF,TGTGCCATCAGTGATGGGCAGACTTCTGGAAACACCATATATTTT
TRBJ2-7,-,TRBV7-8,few,CASSLFTGPLIWYEQYF,TGTGCCAGCAGCTTATTTACAGGGCCCCTGATTTGGTACGAGCAGTACTTC
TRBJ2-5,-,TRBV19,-,CASSIVRGRKETQYF,TGTGCCAGTAGTATAGTGCGGGGTCGGAAAGAGACCCAGTACTTC
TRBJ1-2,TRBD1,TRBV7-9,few,CASSGQGTYGYTF,TGTGCCAGCAGTGGACAGGGAACCTATGGCTACACCTTC
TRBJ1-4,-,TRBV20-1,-,CSARDVQASGKLFF,TGCAGTGCTAGAGATGTGCAGGCGTCCGGGAAACTGTTTTTT
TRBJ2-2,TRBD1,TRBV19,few,CASSQGTGSLGGELFF,TGTGCCAGTAGTCAAGGGACAGGAAGTTTGGGCGGGGAGCTGTTTTTT
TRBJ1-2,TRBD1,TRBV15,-,CATSSHGQVGYGYTF,TGTGCCACCAGCAGCCATGGACAGGTGGGCTATGGCTACACCTTC
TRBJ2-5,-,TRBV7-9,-,CASSLYSREQETQYF,TGTGCCAGCAGCTTGTATAGCCGGGAGCAAGAGACCCAGTACTTC
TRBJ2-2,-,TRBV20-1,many,CSARVGTGELFF,TGCAGTGCTAGAGTGGGCACCGGGGAGCTGTTTTTT